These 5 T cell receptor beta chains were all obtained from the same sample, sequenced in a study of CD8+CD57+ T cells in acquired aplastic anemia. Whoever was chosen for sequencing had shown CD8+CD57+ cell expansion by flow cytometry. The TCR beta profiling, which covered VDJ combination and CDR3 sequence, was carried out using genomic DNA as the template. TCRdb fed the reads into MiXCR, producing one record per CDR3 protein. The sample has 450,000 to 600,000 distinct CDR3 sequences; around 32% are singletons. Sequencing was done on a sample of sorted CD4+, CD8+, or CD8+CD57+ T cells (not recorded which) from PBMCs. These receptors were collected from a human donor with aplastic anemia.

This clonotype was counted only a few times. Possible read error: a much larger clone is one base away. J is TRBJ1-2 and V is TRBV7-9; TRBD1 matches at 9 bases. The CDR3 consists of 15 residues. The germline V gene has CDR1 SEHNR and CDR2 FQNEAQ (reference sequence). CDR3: CASSPPGQGTYGCTF. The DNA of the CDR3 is TGTGCCAGCAGCCCTCCGGGACAGGGTACCTATGGCTGCACCTTC.

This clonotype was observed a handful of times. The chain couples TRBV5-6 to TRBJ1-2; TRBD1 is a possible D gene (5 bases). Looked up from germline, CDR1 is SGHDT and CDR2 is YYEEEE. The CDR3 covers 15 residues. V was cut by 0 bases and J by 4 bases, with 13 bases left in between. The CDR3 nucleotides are TGTGCCAGCAGCTTGGGCACGGGGGTGGGCTATGGCTACACCTTC. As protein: CASSLGTGVGYGYTF. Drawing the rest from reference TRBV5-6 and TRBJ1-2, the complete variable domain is DAGVTQSPTHLIKTRGQQVTLRCSPKSGHDTVSWYQQALGQGPQFIFQYYEEEERQRGNFPDRFSGHQFPNYSSELNVNALLLGDSALYLCASSLGTGVGYGYTFGSGTRLTVV.

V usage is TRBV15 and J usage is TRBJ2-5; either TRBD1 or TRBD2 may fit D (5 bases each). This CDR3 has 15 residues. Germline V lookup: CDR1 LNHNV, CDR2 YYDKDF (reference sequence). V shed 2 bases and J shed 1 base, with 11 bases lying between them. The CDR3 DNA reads TGTGCCACCAGCAGAACCCAGGGACCCCAAGAGACCCAGTACTTC. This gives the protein CATSRTQGPQETQYF. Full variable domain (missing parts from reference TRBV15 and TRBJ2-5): DAMVIQNPRYQVTQFGKPVTLSCSQTLNHNVMYWYQQKSSQAPKLLFHYYDKDFNNEADTPDNFQSRRPNTSFCFLDIRSPGLGDTAMYLCATSRTQGPQETQYFGPGTRLLVL.

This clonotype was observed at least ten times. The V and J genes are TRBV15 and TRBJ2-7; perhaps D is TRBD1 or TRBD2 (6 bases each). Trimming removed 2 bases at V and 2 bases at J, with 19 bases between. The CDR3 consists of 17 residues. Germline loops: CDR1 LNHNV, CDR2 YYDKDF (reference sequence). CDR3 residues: CATSRSHTEGDTYEQYF. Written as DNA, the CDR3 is TGTGCCACCAGCAGATCCCATACGGAGGGGGATACCTACGAGCAGTACTTC.

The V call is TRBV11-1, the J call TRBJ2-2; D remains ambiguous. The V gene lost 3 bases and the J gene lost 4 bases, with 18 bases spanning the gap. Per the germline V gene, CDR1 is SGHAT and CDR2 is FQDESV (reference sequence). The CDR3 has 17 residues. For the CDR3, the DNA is TGTGCCAGCAGCTTTCCGACTGGGTGGGTGAGCACCGGGGAGCTGTTTTTT. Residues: CASSFPTGWVSTGELFF.